This T cell receptor (beta chain) is drawn from a study of blood T cell repertoires in COVID-19. Study-wide background: Italy, Spain and the United States were the sources of the convalescent and acute COVID-19 samples.

The protocol was immunoSEQ multiplex PCR, while the TCRdb copy is restricted to in-frame clones and leaves out a portion. The sample holds around 480,000 clones, around 89% seen once. This CDR3 spans 18 amino acids. Germline V gene data show CDR1 as LGHNA and CDR2 as YNFKEQ. V gave up 3 bases and J gave up 0 bases, with 18 bases separating them. This clone was observed a single time. During active infection, Seattle patients enrolled and were then monitored through disease. Sequencing used peripheral blood. This TCR was sampled from a woman aged 50 to 65 with COVID-19, enrolled during active disease. This chain uses TRBV4-2 with TRBJ2-1, with D tentatively TRBD2 (7 bases). Here the CDR3 DNA reads TGTGCCAGCAGCCAGGATTCCGGGGGGCCTCGCTCCTACAATGAGCAGTTCTTC. Its protein is CASSQDSGGPRSYNEQFF.